The source of this TCR beta chain is a study of beta chain features in type 1 diabetes. Study outcomes and limitations: Across patients, naive, central memory and Treg TCRB repertoires exhibited apparently greater similarity than was observed across healthy donors.

In the case of this clone: Its antigen is unknown. Additional DNA sequences in this sample encode the identical CDR3.

The germline V gene encodes CDR1 SGHRS and CDR2 YFSETQ. V trimming: 4 bases; J trimming: 2 bases; junction bases outside the gene matches: 0. CDR3 length: 13 amino acids. The whole isolated RNA underwent reverse transcription, so sequencing captured expressed TCRB transcripts. The data were produced by immunoSEQ multiplex PCR, yet TCRdb's version contains in-frame clones alone and is incomplete. The data hold about 350,000 clones, with around a fifth observed a single time. This TCR was sampled from a woman in her late teens or twenties in good health. The rearrangement joins TRBV5-1 to TRBJ1-2; 9 bases align to TRBD1. The sample comprised naive CD4+ T cells from blood. The CDR3 region has the DNA TGCGCCAGCAGCGGACAGGGGAACTATGGCTACACCTTC. Protein product: CASSGQGNYGYTF.